One and the same sample provided the 5 T cell receptor beta chains below, sequenced in a study of human T cells and chemical hapten exposure. Total RNA was isolated from unfractionated whole blood. During construction of the library, unique molecular identifiers were attached to individual cDNA molecules for quantitative, reproducible TCR counting. TCRdb reprocessed the reads via MiXCR and lists one record per CDR3 protein. The sample consists of 100,000 to 150,000 distinct CDR3 sequences, 6.5% to 10% of them appearing once. The specimen sequenced was whole blood. Receptors originate from a human donor in good health. Some clones in this sample may be carry-over from other donors' samples.

A few counts support this clonotype. The V gene is TRBV12-3 or TRBV12-4, the J gene TRBJ2-1, with TRBD1 as a possible D gene (5 bases). This CDR3 is 16 amino acids long. Trimming stripped 10 bases from V and 5 bases from J, with 24 bases between. CDR3 nucleotide sequence: TGTGCCACAAGCGCAGGGTTTCTAAGTGGGGACAATGAGCAGTTCTTC. Residues: CATSAGFLSGDNEQFF.

This clonotype came up a few times. This chain joins TRBV4-1 and TRBJ1-4; D gene uncertain. Germline-derived CDR1 and CDR2 are MGHRA and YSYEKL. The germline V and J ends were trimmed by 4 bases and 0 bases, with 9 bases remaining between them. There are 15 residues in the CDR3. Here the CDR3 reads CASSRNIATNEKLFF. As DNA, the CDR3 is TGCGCCAGCAGCCGAAACATAGCAACTAATGAAAAACTGTTTTTT.

This chain uses TRBV2 with TRBJ2-3; 11 nucleotides align to TRBD2. The germline CDR1 and CDR2 sequences are SNHLY and FYNNEI. Unmatched junction bases numbered 9, after V lost 10 bases and J lost 3 bases. The CDR3 is 15 residues long. DNA for the CDR3: TGTGCCATCGAAAAACTAGCGGGGGTTACAGATACGCAGTATTTT. Encoded protein: CAIEKLAGVTDTQYF.

This clonotype was detected many times. This chain links TRBV7-2 with TRBJ1-5; perhaps TRBD1 as D (5 bases). Germline V gene lookup returns CDR1 SGHTA and CDR2 FQGNSA. Trimming pared 2 bases from V and 6 bases from J, leaving 14 bases between. This CDR3 comprises 15 residues. The CDR3, as DNA: TGTGCCAGCAGCTTACGCAGGGAAATAGGTCAGCCCCAGCATTTT. This sequence encodes CASSLRREIGQPQHF.

This clonotype has a count of ten or more. The J gene is TRBJ2-1, the V gene TRBV12-3 or TRBV12-4, with D possibly matching TRBD2 (5 bases). V lost 5 bases and J 4 bases, leaving 9 bases between the germline ends. The CDR3 length is 13 residues. The chain's CDR3 is CASSPGLYNEQFF. The CDR3 DNA reads as TGTGCCAGCAGTCCGGGATTATACAATGAGCAGTTCTTC.